This is a list of T cell receptor beta chains from one sample in a study of cytomegalovirus exposure and HLA in healthy donors. Measured with immunoSEQ multiplex PCR; TCRdb has only the in-frame clones, and not every one. The table has 150,000 to 200,000 clones, roughly 80% seen once. The sample consisted of PBMCs. These receptors were collected from a man in his fifties in good health and CMV-seropositive. Both conserved end residues are trimmed from each CDR3. Fields, in order: V gene, CDR3 length, CDR3 protein.

TRBV7-2,11,ASSSPSTDTQY
TRBV5-6,13,ASSPTDRTLTEAF
TRBV7-2,11,ASSSPGVTEAF
TRBV9,13,ASSVQGASNQPQH
TRBV6-1,14,ASSGPGTDSNQPQH
TRBV7-8,11,ASSYRLGYEQY
TRBV10-3,12,AATSGALAYEQY
TRBV19,10,ASREQGFGYT
TRBV18,13,ASSSDRTANTEAF
TRBV30,12,AWSPTSGAYEQY
TRBV7-9,12,ASSSQGNSYEQY
TRBV5-1,11,ASSRGYSNEQF
TRBV29-1,13,SVEDWLGAGNTIY
TRBV7-9,13,ASSLSSGEKETQY
TRBV28,13,ASSPPQGASGELF
TRBV27,12,ASSHRGGRSPLH
TRBV9,15,ASSPRGGAGDNSPLH
TRBV2,13,ASSEGTGGYNEQF
TRBV5-1,14,ASSSPSSGPNYGYT
TRBV7-9,16,ASSLGFELSLPNTEAF
TRBV29-1,11,SATPQGQYEQY
TRBV4-1,14,ASSQRLAGGSYEQY
TRBV19,13,ASSIGSGRSHEQY
TRBV7-2,10,ASSRDRETQY